Given below is one TCR beta chain in context. Antigen: not known. This entry comes from a study of graft-versus-host responses after intestinal transplantation. The assay was immunoSEQ multiplex PCR, and TCRdb's table has in-frame clones only and misses some. This sample has roughly 120,000 clones; about 93% occur once, and the top ten carry 0.5% to 0.6%. The V segment lost 6 bases and the J segment 2 bases; nucleotides outside the gene matches: 6. The CDR3 totals 14 residues. Germline V gene lookup returns CDR1 LGHNA and CDR2 YNFKEQ. The chain carries TRBV4-2 and TRBJ2-5; 7 bases align to TRBD2. Sequencing was performed on unstimulated CD8+ T cells sorted from spleen or lymph node cells, taken before intestinal transplant. This sequence originates from a human donor who received an intestinal transplant. CDR3 DNA: TGTGCCAGCAGTCCTAGCGGCGGGCAAGAGACCCAGTACTTC. Encoded protein: CASSPSGGQETQYF.